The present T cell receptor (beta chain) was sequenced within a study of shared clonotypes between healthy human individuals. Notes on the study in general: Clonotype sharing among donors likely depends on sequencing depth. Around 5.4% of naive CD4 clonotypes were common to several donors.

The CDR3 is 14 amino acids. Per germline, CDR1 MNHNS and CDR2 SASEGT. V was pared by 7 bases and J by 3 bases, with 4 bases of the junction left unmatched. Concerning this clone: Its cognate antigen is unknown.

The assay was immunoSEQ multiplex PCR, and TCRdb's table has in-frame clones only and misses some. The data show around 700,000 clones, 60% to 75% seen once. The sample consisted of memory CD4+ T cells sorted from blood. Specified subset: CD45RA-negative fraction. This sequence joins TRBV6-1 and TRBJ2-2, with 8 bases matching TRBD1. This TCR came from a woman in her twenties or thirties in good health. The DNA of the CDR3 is TGTGCCAGCAAATCACAGGGGGACACCGGGGAGCTGTTTTTT. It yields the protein CASKSQGDTGELFF.